This TCR beta chain was retrieved from a study of CD8 T cell repertoires and HIV-1 epitope variants. Produced via immunoSEQ multiplex PCR; TCRdb's table is partial and in-frame only. Of 5,500 to 7,000 clones listed, around 65% are singletons. Concerning this clone: The antigen is unknown.

Sample: cultured CD8+ T cells derived from PBMCs. The clonotype was recovered from a male donor with HIV.

CDR3 amino acids: CSVEPGGGNEQFF. The CDR3 DNA is TGCAGCGTTGAGCCAGGGGGCGGGAATGAGCAGTTCTTC. This chain links TRBV29-1 with TRBJ2-1; the match to TRBD1 covers 8 bases. The trim removed 3 bases at V and 7 bases at J, leaving 5 bases unmatched. The length of the CDR3 is 13 residues. Looked up from germline, CDR1 is SQVTM and CDR2 is ANQGSEA.